The TCR beta chain described here comes from a study of beta chain features in type 1 diabetes. Study-level results: Fewer insertions but more deletions were seen at VDJ junctions in type 1 diabetes patients. Researchers caution that PCR might favor shorter templates, equally among patients and controls.

Based on CD45RO/CCR7/CD25/CD127/CD95/CD27, CD4+ regulatory, stem cell-like memory, naive and central memory cells were sorted. This clone turned up a few times. What it binds is unknown. The isolated RNA, all of it, was reverse transcribed, so expressed TCRB transcripts were what got sequenced. Profiling relied on immunoSEQ multiplex PCR, and the TCRdb table lists in-frame clones only, not all of them. The sample has about 620,000 clones, about 14% seen once. Sequencing input: naive CD4+ T cells from blood. The clonotype was recovered from a man aged 18 to 29 in good health.

The CDR3 spells CASSLAFASGSYEQYF. DNA of the CDR3: TGTGCCAGCAGCTTAGCGTTTGCTAGCGGGTCCTACGAGCAGTACTTC. The chain has TRBV7-2 and TRBJ2-7, with TRBD2 identical over 8 bases. The CDR3 length is 16 residues. The J segment lost 1 base and the V segment lost 0 bases, leaving 5 bases of the junction unmatched. Germline lookup yields CDR1 SGHTA and CDR2 FQGNSA.